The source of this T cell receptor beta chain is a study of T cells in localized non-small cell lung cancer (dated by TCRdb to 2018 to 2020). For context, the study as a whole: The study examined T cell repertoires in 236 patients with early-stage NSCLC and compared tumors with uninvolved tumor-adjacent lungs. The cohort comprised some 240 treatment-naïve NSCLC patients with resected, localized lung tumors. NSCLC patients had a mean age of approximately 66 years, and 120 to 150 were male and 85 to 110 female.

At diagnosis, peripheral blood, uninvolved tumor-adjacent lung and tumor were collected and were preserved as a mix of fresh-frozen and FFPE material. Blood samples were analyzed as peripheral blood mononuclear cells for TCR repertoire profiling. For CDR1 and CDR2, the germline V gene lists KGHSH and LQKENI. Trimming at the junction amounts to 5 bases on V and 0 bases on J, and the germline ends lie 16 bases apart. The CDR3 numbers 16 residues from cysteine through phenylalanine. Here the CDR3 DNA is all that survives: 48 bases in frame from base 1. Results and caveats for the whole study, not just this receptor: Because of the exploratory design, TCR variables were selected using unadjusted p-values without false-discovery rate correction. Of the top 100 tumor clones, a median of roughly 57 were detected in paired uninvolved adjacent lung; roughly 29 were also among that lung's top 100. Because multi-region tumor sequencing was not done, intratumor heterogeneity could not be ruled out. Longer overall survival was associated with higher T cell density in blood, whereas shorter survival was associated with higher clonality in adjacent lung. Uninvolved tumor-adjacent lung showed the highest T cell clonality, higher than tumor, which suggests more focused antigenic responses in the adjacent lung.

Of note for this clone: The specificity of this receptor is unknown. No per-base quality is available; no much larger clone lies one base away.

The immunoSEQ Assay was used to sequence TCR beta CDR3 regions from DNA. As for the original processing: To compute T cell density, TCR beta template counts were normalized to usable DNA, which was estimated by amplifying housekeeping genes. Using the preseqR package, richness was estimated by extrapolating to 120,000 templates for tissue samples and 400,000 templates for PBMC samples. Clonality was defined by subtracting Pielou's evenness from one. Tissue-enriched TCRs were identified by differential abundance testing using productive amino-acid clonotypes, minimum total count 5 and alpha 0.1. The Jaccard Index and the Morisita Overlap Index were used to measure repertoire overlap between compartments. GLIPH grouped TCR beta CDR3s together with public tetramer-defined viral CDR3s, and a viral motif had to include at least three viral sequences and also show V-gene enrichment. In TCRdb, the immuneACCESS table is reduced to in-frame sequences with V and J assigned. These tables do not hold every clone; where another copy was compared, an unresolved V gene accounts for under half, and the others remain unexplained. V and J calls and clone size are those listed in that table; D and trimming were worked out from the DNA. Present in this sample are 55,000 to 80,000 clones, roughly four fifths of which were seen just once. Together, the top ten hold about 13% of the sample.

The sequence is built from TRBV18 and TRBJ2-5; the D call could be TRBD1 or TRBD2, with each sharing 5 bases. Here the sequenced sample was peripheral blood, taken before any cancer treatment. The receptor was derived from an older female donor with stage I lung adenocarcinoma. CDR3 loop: CASSGTRGPYQETQYF. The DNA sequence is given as TGTGCCAGCTCAGGGACCCGAGGGCCTTACCAAGAGACCCAGTACTTC. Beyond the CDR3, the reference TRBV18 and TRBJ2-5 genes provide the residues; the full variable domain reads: NAGVMQNPRHLVRRRGQEARLRCSPMKGHSHVYWYRQLPEEGLKFMVYLQKENIIDESGMPKERFSAEFPKEGPSILRIQQVVRGDSAAYFCASSGTRGPYQETQYFGPGTRLLVL.